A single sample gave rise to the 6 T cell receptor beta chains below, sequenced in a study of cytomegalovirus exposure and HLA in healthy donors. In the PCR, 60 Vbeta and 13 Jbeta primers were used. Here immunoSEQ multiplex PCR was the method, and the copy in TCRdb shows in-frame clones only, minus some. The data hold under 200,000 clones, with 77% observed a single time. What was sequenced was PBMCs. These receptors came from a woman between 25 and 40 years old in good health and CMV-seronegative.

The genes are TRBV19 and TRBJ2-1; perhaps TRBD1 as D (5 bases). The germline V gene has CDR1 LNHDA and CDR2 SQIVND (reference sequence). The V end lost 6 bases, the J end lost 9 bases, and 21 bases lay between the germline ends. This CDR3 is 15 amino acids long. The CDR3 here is CASRTQGQLRGEQFF. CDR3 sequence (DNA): TGTGCCAGTAGGACCCAGGGTCAATTAAGGGGTGAGCAGTTCTTC. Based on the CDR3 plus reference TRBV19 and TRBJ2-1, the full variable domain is DGGITQSPKYLFRKEGQNVTLSCEQNLNHDAMYWYRQDPGQGLRLIYYSQIVNDFQKGDIAEGYSVSREKKESFPLTVTSAQKNPTAFYLCASRTQGQLRGEQFFGPGTRLTVL.

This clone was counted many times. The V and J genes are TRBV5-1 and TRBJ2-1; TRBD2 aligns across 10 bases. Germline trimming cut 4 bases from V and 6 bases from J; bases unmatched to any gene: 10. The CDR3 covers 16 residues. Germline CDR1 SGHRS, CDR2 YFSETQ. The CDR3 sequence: CASSEGSAGGINEQFF. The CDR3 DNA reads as TGCGCCAGCAGCGAAGGGTCAGCGGGGGGGATCAATGAGCAGTTCTTC.

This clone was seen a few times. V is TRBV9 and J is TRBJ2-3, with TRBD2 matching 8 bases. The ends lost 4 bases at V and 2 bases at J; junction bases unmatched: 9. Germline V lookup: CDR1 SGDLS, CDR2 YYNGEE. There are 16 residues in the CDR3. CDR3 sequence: CASSSGLAGFTDTQYF. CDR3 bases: TGTGCCAGCAGCTCCGGCCTAGCGGGCTTCACAGATACGCAGTATTTT.

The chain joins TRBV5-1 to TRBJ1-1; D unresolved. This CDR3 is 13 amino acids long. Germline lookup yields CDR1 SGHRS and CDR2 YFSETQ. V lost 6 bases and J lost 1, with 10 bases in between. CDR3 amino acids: CASNIEGNTEAFF. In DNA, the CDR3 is TGCGCCAGCAATATCGAGGGGAACACTGAAGCTTTCTTT.

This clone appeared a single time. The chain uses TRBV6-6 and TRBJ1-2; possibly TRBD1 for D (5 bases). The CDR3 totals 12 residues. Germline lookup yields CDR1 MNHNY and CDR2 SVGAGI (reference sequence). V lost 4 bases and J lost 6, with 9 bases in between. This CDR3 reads CASSFGGDGYTF. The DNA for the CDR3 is TGTGCCAGCAGTTTTGGAGGGGATGGCTACACCTTC.

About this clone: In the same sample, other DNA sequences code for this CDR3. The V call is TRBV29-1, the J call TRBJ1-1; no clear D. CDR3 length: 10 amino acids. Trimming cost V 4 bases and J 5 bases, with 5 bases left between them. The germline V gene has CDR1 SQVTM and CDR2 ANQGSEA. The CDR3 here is CSVGGTEAFF. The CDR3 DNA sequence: TGCAGCGTTGGCGGTACTGAAGCTTTCTTT.